Listed below are T cell receptor beta chains from one sample, sequenced in a study of naive and memory T cell subsets. TCRdb called the UMI-ligation and nested PCR reads again in MiXCR, with one record for every CDR3 protein. The sample includes 130,000 to 150,000 distinct CDR3 sequences, about 17% seen only once; the top ten take around 0.14%. Sequencing was performed on naive CD4+ T cells from blood. Receptors originate from a human donor in good health. The CDR3 runs from the conserved cysteine through the conserved F or W. D genes are given only for firm matches. Expanded clones get a size class; other rows say once, few or many, or leave the size out.

j_call,clone_size,d_call,v_call,cdr3_nt,cdr3_aa
TRBJ2-1,few,-,TRBV29-1,TGCAGCGTCGCCCCCTTAGCCCCCAATGAGCAGTTCTTC,CSVAPLAPNEQFF
TRBJ2-2,few,TRBD1,TRBV29-1,TGCAGCGTGGAGGACAGGACATACACCGGGGAGCTGTTTTTT,CSVEDRTYTGELFF
TRBJ2-1,few,-,TRBV12-3/TRBV12-4,TGTGCCAGCAGTTTCTCCCGTCGGTTCGGCAGCTCCTACAATGAGCAGTTCTTC,CASSFSRRFGSSYNEQFF
TRBJ1-1,few,-,TRBV30,TGTGCCTGGATCACTAGAGCGGACACTGAAGCTTTCTTT,CAWITRADTEAFF
TRBJ2-7,-,TRBD1,TRBV20-1,TGCAGTGCTATAGGACAGGGATCCCCCTACGAGCAGTACTTC,CSAIGQGSPYEQYF
TRBJ2-3,-,-,TRBV20-1,TGCAGTGCTAGAGGTCCGGCGGCTGGGGCCCGTTCTACGCAGTATTTT,CSARGPAAGARSTQYF
TRBJ2-7,few,TRBD2,TRBV4-2,TGTGCCAGCAGCCAACCACCGGGACTAGCGGACCTCTACGAGCAGTACTTC,CASSQPPGLADLYEQYF
TRBJ2-5,-,TRBD2,TRBV12-3/TRBV12-4,TGTGCCAGCAGGTCCGGGACTAGCCAAGAGACCCAGTACTTC,CASRSGTSQETQYF
TRBJ2-5,-,-,TRBV21-1,TGTGCCAGCAGCAAAGGGGACCTGACTGGACAGGCCCGTGGGAATTACCAGTACTTC,CASSKGDLTGQARGNYQYF
TRBJ2-7,many,-,TRBV27,TGTGCCAGCAGTTGGGTAGGAGGATCCTCCTACGAGCAGTACTTC,CASSWVGGSSYEQYF
TRBJ1-2,-,-,TRBV18,TGTGCCAGCTCCCCGGGATTTTTGATTTATGGCTACACCTTC,CASSPGFLIYGYTF
TRBJ2-7,-,TRBD2,TRBV5-1,TGCGCCAGCAGCACCAGGACTAGCCCTTCCTACGAGCAGTACTTC,CASSTRTSPSYEQYF
TRBJ2-5,few,TRBD2,TRBV10-3,TGTGCCATCAGAAGCGTGTCTAGCGGGAGGCCCCAAGAGACCCAGTACTTC,CAIRSVSSGRPQETQYF
TRBJ2-3,many,TRBD1,TRBV4-3,TGCGCCAGCAGCCAGAGGACAGGGGGCACAGATACGCAGTATTTT,CASSQRTGGTDTQYF
TRBJ2-3,many,TRBD2,TRBV5-1,TGCGCCAGCAGCTTGGCCTCGGCGGGGGGCACAGATACGCAGTATTTT,CASSLASAGGTDTQYF
TRBJ2-7,-,TRBD2,TRBV19,TGTGCCAGTAGTACCATTAGCGGGAGACAATACGAGCAGTACTTC,CASSTISGRQYEQYF
TRBJ1-4,-,TRBD1,TRBV27,TGTGCCAGCAGTATGGGACAGGGGCCTAATGAAAAACTGTTTTTT,CASSMGQGPNEKLFF
TRBJ2-7,few,-,TRBV14,TGTGCCAGCAGCCGACAGAATTCCTACGAGCAGTACTTC,CASSRQNSYEQYF
TRBJ1-2,few,-,TRBV5-1,TGCGCCAGCAGCTTGGGAGGACGAAACTATGGCTACACCTTC,CASSLGGRNYGYTF
TRBJ2-3,few,TRBD2,TRBV7-2,TGTGCCAGCAGCTCCCAACTGACTAGCGGGAGTGTTCGAGATACGCAGTATTTT,CASSSQLTSGSVRDTQYF
TRBJ2-3,-,TRBD1,TRBV7-2,TGTGCCAGCAGCTTAACCGGACAGGGCACAGATACGCAGTATTTT,CASSLTGQGTDTQYF
TRBJ2-5,-,TRBD1,TRBV15,TGTGCCACCAGCAGCTCCGGGACAGGGGCAGGACAGACCCAGTACTTC,CATSSSGTGAGQTQYF
TRBJ1-2,few,TRBD1,TRBV3-1,TGTGCCAGCAGCCGGACAGGGGATGGCTATGGCTACACCTTC,CASSRTGDGYGYTF
TRBJ2-7,few,TRBD2,TRBV5-1,TGCGCCAGCAGCGTGACTAGCAGTGTGGAGCAGTACTTC,CASSVTSSVEQYF
TRBJ2-7,few,-,TRBV27,TGTGCCAGCTTAGGATTGGGCAGGGCTCACGAGCAGTACTTC,CASLGLGRAHEQYF
TRBJ2-5,few,-,TRBV5-6,TGTGCCAGCAGCTCCTCAAGGGGGGGAGAGACCCAGTACTTC,CASSSSRGGETQYF
TRBJ1-6,-,-,TRBV20-1,TGCAGTGCTAGATTGACCGGGTCCAAAAATTCACCCCTCCACTTT,CSARLTGSKNSPLHF
TRBJ2-3,few,-,TRBV6-5,TGTGCCAGCAGCCACCGCCGAGGTCTCACAGATACGCAGTATTTT,CASSHRRGLTDTQYF
TRBJ1-5,-,-,TRBV27,TGTGCCAGCAGTTCCCCCTGGTGGAGTGGCAATCAGCCCCAGCATTTT,CASSSPWWSGNQPQHF
TRBJ2-5,many,-,TRBV4-1,TGCGCCAGCAGCCAGCCCCTACGGGAGCAAGAGACCCAGTACTTC,CASSQPLREQETQYF
TRBJ2-5,-,-,TRBV28,TGTGCCAGCAGTTTCTCCCGGGAAAGCCAAGAGACCCAGTACTTC,CASSFSRESQETQYF
TRBJ1-4,-,-,TRBV27,TGTGCCAACCGGAACCTCTCCCGTTTCAATGAAAAACTGTTTTTT,CANRNLSRFNEKLFF
TRBJ2-1,-,TRBD1,TRBV5-1,TGCGCCAGCAGCTTGGCCGGACAGGGCTACAATGAGCAGTTCTTC,CASSLAGQGYNEQFF
TRBJ1-6,few,-,TRBV6-5,TGTGCCAGCAGTCCAGACAGTAATTCACCCCTCCACTTT,CASSPDSNSPLHF
TRBJ1-1,-,-,TRBV11-2,TGTGCCAGCAGCGTATTACAGGGAGCCACTGAAGCTTTCTTT,CASSVLQGATEAFF
TRBJ2-2,few,-,TRBV24-1,TGTGCCACCAGTGTGAGCAGGGCTGGCACCGGGGAGCTGTTTTTT,CATSVSRAGTGELFF
TRBJ2-7,-,-,TRBV7-2,TGTGCCAGCAGCTCATTCGGGCCCGCCTACTCCTACGAGCAGTACTTC,CASSSFGPAYSYEQYF
TRBJ2-3,-,-,TRBV2,TGTGCCAGCAGTGAACCCAGGGACCTGACAGATACGCAGTATTTT,CASSEPRDLTDTQYF
TRBJ2-7,few,-,TRBV12-3/TRBV12-4,TGTGCCAGCAGAGCCCAAGACAGCTCCTACGAGCAGTACTTC,CASRAQDSSYEQYF
TRBJ1-5,-,-,TRBV5-1,TGCGCCAGCAGCAAAGACGGTAGCAATCAGCCCCAGCATTTT,CASSKDGSNQPQHF
TRBJ2-7,-,TRBD1,TRBV6-5,TGTGCCAGCAGTTCGGGACAGGGCCGCTCCTACGAGCAGTACTTC,CASSSGQGRSYEQYF
TRBJ1-2,-,-,TRBV21-1,TGTGCCAGCAGCAAATTTGATGGGACAACTCATAACTATGGCTACACCTTC,CASSKFDGTTHNYGYTF
TRBJ2-1,few,-,TRBV29-1,TGCAGCGTTGCCCAGCCCCTCCGCAATGAGCAGTTCTTC,CSVAQPLRNEQFF
TRBJ1-2,-,-,TRBV15,TGTGCCACCAGCGGAGGAGCTACGACTGGCTACACCTTC,CATSGGATTGYTF
TRBJ1-5,few,-,TRBV6-2/TRBV6-3,TGTGCCAGCAGCCGGGACGGAACAAATCAGCCCCAGCATTTT,CASSRDGTNQPQHF
TRBJ1-4,-,TRBD1,TRBV12-3/TRBV12-4,TGTGCCAGCAGTCCCGGACAGGCCTGTAATGAAAAACTGTTTTTT,CASSPGQACNEKLFF
TRBJ2-7,few,-,TRBV10-3,TGTGCCATCAGTGAGTACACGGCCATCTCCTACGAGCAGTACTTC,CAISEYTAISYEQYF
TRBJ2-7,-,-,TRBV20-1,TGCAGTGCTAGAGTGGTAGCGAGGGACGAGCAGTACTTC,CSARVVARDEQYF
TRBJ2-7,few,TRBD2,TRBV28,TGTGCCAGCAGCCCCGGACTAGCGGGGCCGCACTTC,CASSPGLAGPHF
TRBJ2-1,few,TRBD2,TRBV28,TGTGCCAGCCAACGGACTAGCGGGACCGGCGAGCAGTTCTTC,CASQRTSGTGEQFF
TRBJ2-7,-,-,TRBV12-3/TRBV12-4,TGTGCCAGAAGCTCCGCGAACCCATACACCGGGACATACTCCTACGAGCAGTACTTC,CARSSANPYTGTYSYEQYF
TRBJ2-7,many,-,TRBV5-6,TGTGCCAGCAGCTTGGACGGAACCTACGAGCAGTACTTC,CASSLDGTYEQYF
TRBJ2-5,many,-,TRBV25-1,TGTGCCAGCAGTGACCCCGCGCTGTACCAAGAGACCCAGTACTTC,CASSDPALYQETQYF
TRBJ2-2,few,-,TRBV11-2,TGTGCCAGCAGCTTAGAAGGGGCCGGGGAGCTGTTTTTT,CASSLEGAGELFF
TRBJ2-7,few,TRBD2,TRBV6-2/TRBV6-3,TGTGCCAGCAGCCTTCACGGGACTAGCGGCTCCTACGAGCAGTACTTC,CASSLHGTSGSYEQYF
TRBJ2-1,-,TRBD1,TRBV24-1,TGTGCCACCAGTGAAACCGGGACAGCCTCCTACAATGAGCAGTTCTTC,CATSETGTASYNEQFF